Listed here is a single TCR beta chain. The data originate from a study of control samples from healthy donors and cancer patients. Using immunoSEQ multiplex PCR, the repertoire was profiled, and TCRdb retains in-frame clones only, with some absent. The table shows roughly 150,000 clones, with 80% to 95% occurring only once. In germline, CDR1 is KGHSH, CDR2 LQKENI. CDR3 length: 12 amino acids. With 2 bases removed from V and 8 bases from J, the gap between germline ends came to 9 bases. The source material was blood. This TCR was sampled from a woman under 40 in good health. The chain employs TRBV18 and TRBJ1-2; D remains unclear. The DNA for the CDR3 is TGTGCCAGCTCACCAGTAGTCGGAGGCTACACCTTC. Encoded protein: CASSPVVGGYTF.